This TCR beta chain was sequenced for a study of OX40 agonist ivuxolimab in advanced cancers. Study details: Every 2 weeks, patients got intravenous ivuxolimab at one of six dose levels (0.01-10 mg/kg). Each dose-escalation patient presented with hepatocellular carcinoma, melanoma, renal cell or head and neck cancer.

Assay used: immunoSEQ multiplex PCR; TCRdb lists only in-frame clones, some missing. Among almost 70,000 clones listed, approximately 90% were seen once. Of note for this clone: What it recognizes is unknown.

Notes on the study in general: Mean expanded clone counts were higher in CD8+ than CD4+ T cells. At 0.1 to 3.0 mg/kg, CD4+ and CD8+ blood T cells expanded clonally by week 6.

The specimen comprised CD4+ or CD8+ T cells sorted from blood, sampled in a trial of the OX40 agonist ivuxolimab. The clonotype originates from an adult with an advanced solid tumor such as melanoma, head and neck, liver or kidney cancer.

CDR3 sequence: CASSMASGSYEQYF. The DNA for the CDR3 is TGTGCCAGTAGTATGGCTAGCGGGAGTTACGAGCAGTACTTC. The chain couples TRBV19 to TRBJ2-7; TRBD2 matches 10 bases. Germline CDR1 and CDR2: LNHDA and SQIVND (reference sequence). The CDR3 sequence is 14 residues long. V was pared by 3 bases and J by 4 bases, with 3 bases of the junction left unmatched.